What follows are 9 T cell receptor beta chains derived from one specimen sequenced in a study of cytomegalovirus exposure and HLA in healthy donors. Researchers ran the PCR with 60 Vbeta and 13 Jbeta primers. TCRdb keeps only in-frame clones here, not all; method: immunoSEQ multiplex PCR. The table has approximately 130,000 clones, over 70% seen once. Sequencing used PBMCs. These receptors all come from a woman in her thirties or forties in good health and CMV-seronegative.

This sequence joins TRBV10-2 and TRBJ1-4; D is possibly TRBD1 (5 bases). CDR1 and CDR2 (germline): WSHSY, SAAADI. The V gene lost 4 bases and the J gene lost 8 bases, with 14 bases spanning the gap. This CDR3 region has 14 residues. CDR3 in amino acids: CASSASQGREKLFF. The CDR3 DNA follows: TGCGCCAGCAGTGCAAGCCAGGGCAGAGAAAAACTGTTTTTT.

In its sample, this clone was seen once. CDR3 residues: CSGLVAGARELFF. CDR3 nucleotide sequence: TGCAGCGGACTTGTGGCGGGAGCCCGGGAGCTGTTTTTT. V gene TRBV29-1 combines with J gene TRBJ2-2; 7 bases agree with TRBD2. The CDR3 spans 13 residues. Per the germline V gene, CDR1 is SQVTM and CDR2 is ANQGSEA. V lost 7 bases to trimming and J lost 9 bases; unmatched junction nucleotides: 11.

A remark on this clone: The junction departs from the called germline gene at one end, perhaps through a read error. Other DNA sequences in the sample encode the same CDR3. The V and J genes are TRBV5-1 and TRBJ2-2; weak D call: TRBD1 (5 bases). The CDR3 has 19 amino acids. CDR1 SGHRS and CDR2 YFSETQ come from the germline V gene. The CDR3 region is CASSLVPLGHPSNTGELFF. The CDR3 DNA reads as TGCGCCAGCAGCTTGGTACCCCTTGGACATCCTTCGAACACCGGAGAGCTGTTTTTT. The full variable domain, with the rest looked up from reference TRBV5-1 and TRBJ2-2, is KAGVTQTPRYLIKTRGQQVTLSCSPISGHRSVSWYQQTPGQGLQFLFEYFSETQRNKGNFPGRFSGRQFSNSRSEMNVSTLELGDSALYLCASSLVPLGHPSNTGELFFGEGSRLTVL.

The CDR3 DNA reads as TGTGCCAGCAGCGTAGAAGGGGCGAGCTACGAGCAGTACTTC. Amino acids: CASSVEGASYEQYF. This rearrangement joins TRBV9 to TRBJ2-7, with a possible D match to TRBD1 (5 bases). With 0 bases removed from V and 3 bases from J, the gap between germline ends came to 10 bases. Germline V gene sequence: CDR1 SGDLS, CDR2 YYNGEE. The CDR3 spans 14 residues.

The chain joins TRBV25-1 to TRBJ2-3, with TRBD2 matching over 7 bases. CDR1 and CDR2 (germline): MGHDK, SYGVNS. V gave up 8 bases and J gave up 9 bases; unmatched junction bases: 11. This CDR3 has 13 residues. The CDR3 protein is CASGRGEIGTQYF. The CDR3 DNA follows: TGTGCCAGCGGTCGGGGGGAAATCGGGACGCAGTATTTT.

A few counts support this clone. In DNA, the CDR3 is TGTGCCAGCAGTACACAGGGCGCTGAAGCTTTCTTT. It yields the protein CASSTQGAEAFF. The V gene is TRBV2, the J gene TRBJ1-1; D might be TRBD1 (6 bases). This CDR3 contains 12 residues. Between the trimmed V and J ends, which lost 5 bases and 6 bases, there was a span of 10 bases. CDR1 and CDR2 (germline): SNHLY, FYNNEI.

The J gene is TRBJ1-6, the V gene TRBV28; perhaps TRBD1 as D (6 bases). This CDR3 contains 15 residues. Germline loops: CDR1 MDHEN, CDR2 SYDVKM. V shed 6 bases and J shed 8 bases, with 17 bases lying between them. CDR3 bases: TGTGCCAGCAGCCCGGTCCAGCCAGGGGATTCACCCCTCCACTTT. Translation gives CASSPVQPGDSPLHF.

V gene TRBV27 combines with J gene TRBJ2-1; TRBD2 aligns across 15 bases. CDR3 size: 20 residues. The ends lost 4 bases at V and 0 bases at J; junction bases unmatched: 10. In germline, CDR1 is MNHEY, CDR2 SMNVEV (reference sequence). The CDR3 sequence: CASSSSWTSGRAASYNEQFF. CDR3 in DNA: TGTGCCAGCAGTTCTTCCTGGACTAGCGGGAGGGCCGCCTCCTACAATGAGCAGTTCTTC.

The J gene is TRBJ1-2, the V gene TRBV7-2; 10 positions agree with TRBD1. Trimming at V came to 5 bases and at J to 4 bases, leaving 7 bases not matched to a gene. Germline CDR1 SGHTA, CDR2 FQGNSA. The CDR3 sequence is 15 residues long. CDR3 nucleotides: TGTGCCAGCAGCCAAACCGGGACAGGGGCCTATGGCTACACCTTC. Amino acid sequence: CASSQTGTGAYGYTF.